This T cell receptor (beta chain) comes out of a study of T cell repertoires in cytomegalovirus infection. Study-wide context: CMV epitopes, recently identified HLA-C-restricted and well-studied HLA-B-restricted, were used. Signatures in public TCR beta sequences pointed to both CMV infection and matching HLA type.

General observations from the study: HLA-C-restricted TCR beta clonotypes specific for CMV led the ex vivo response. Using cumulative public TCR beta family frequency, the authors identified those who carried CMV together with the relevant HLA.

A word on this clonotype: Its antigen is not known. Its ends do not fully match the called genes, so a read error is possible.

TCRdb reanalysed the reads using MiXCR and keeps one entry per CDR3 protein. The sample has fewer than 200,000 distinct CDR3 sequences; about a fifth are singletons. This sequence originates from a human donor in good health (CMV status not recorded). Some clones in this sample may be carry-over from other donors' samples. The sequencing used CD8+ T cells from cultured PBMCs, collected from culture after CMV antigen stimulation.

For the CDR3, the DNA is TGTGCTAGCAGCTTAGAAGGGACTAGCGGGCTCACCGGGGAGCTGTTTTTT. Amino acid sequence: CASSLEGTSGLTGELFF. This chain links TRBV7-7 with TRBJ2-2; TRBD2 agrees at 12 bases. The CDR3 loop spans 17 amino acids. Germline V gene data show CDR1 as SSHAT and CDR2 as FNYEAQ (reference sequence).